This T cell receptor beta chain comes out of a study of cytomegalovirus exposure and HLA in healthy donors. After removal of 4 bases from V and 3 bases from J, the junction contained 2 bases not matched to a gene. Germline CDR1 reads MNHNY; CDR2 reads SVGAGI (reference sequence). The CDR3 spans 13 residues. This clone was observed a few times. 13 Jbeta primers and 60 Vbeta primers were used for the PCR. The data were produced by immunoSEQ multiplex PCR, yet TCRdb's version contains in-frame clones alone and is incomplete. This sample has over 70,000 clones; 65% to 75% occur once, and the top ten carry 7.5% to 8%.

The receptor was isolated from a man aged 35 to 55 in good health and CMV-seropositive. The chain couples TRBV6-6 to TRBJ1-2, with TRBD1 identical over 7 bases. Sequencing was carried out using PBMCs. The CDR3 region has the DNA TGTGCCAGCAGTTCCGGGACAGACTATGGCTACACCTTC. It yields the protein CASSSGTDYGYTF.